Shown below are 15 T cell receptor beta chains from a single sample sequenced in a study of control samples from healthy donors and cancer patients. Data came from immunoSEQ multiplex PCR; TCRdb stores just in-frame clones and leaves some out. The table lists more than 50,000 clones, about 96% of them singletons. Sample: blood. The receptors were sampled from a woman aged 18-30 years in good health.

The chain is built from TRBV7-9 and TRBJ1-3, with D unclear. The CDR3 is made up of 14 amino acids. The V end lost 6 bases, the J end lost 0 bases, and 9 bases lay between the germline ends. CDR1 is SEHNR, CDR2 FQNEAQ, per germline (reference sequence). CDR3 DNA sequence: TGTGCCAGCAGTACAACAGCCTCTGGAAACACCATATATTTT. Translation: CASSTTASGNTIYF.

This clone was recorded only once. This chain connects TRBV30 to TRBJ1-1, with D hard to call. The ends were cut back, 3 bases at V and 2 bases at J, with 13 bases in the middle. The germline V gene has CDR1 GTSNPN and CDR2 SVGIG (reference sequence). The CDR3 length is 14 residues. The CDR3 DNA sequence: TGTGCCTGGAGGGCCCCGGGTCCTAACACTGAAGCTTTCTTT. It translates to CAWRAPGPNTEAFF.

The CDR3 DNA reads TGTGCCAGCAGCTCGAAACCGGGACAGGGCTCAGGAAACACCATATATTTT. It codes for CASSSKPGQGSGNTIYF. V gene TRBV7-6 combines with J gene TRBJ1-3; 9 bases map to TRBD1. After removal of 4 bases from V and 4 bases from J, the junction contained 11 bases not matched to a gene. The germline V gene encodes CDR1 SGHVS and CDR2 FNYEAQ. CDR3 length: 17 residues.

The genes are TRBV30 and TRBJ2-7, with TRBD1 as a possible D gene (5 bases). CDR3 length: 12 amino acids. The germline CDR1 and CDR2 sequences are GTSNPN and SVGIG (reference sequence). Trimming removed 3 bases from V and 1 base from J, with 7 bases in between. CDR3 region: CAWRGESYEQYF. The CDR3, as DNA: TGTGCCTGGAGAGGGGAATCCTACGAGCAGTACTTC.

V is TRBV19 and J is TRBJ1-1; a possible D gene is TRBD1 (5 bases). Germline V lookup: CDR1 LNHDA, CDR2 SQIVND (reference sequence). V lost 6 bases and J lost 9, with 14 bases in between. CDR3 length equals 12 residues. CDR3 sequence reads: CASSLRRQKAFF. In DNA form, the CDR3 reads TGTGCCAGTAGCCTAAGACGACAGAAAGCTTTCTTT.

V and J are TRBV19 and TRBJ1-4; D is unclear. The CDR3 contains 17 residues. Germline V gives CDR1 LNHDA, CDR2 SQIVND (reference sequence). The V gene lost 0 bases and the J gene lost 4 bases, with 15 bases spanning the gap. The DNA of the CDR3 is TGTGCCAGTAGTATAGATCGGAAAGGGAGCGGTAATGAAAAACTGTTTTTT. Protein product: CASSIDRKGSGNEKLFF.

The chain recombines TRBV24-1 with TRBJ2-2; 8 bases map to TRBD1. The germline CDR1 and CDR2 sequences are KGHDR and SFDVKD. The CDR3 is 14 residues long. V lost 10 bases, J lost 5 bases, and 8 bases stayed unmatched. CDR3 sequence: CATRPGQETGELFF. DNA for the CDR3: TGTGCCACAAGGCCGGGACAGGAAACCGGGGAGCTGTTTTTT.

The chain joins TRBV11-2 to TRBJ2-3, with 12 bases lining up with TRBD2. The CDR3 is 19 amino acids. CDR1 and CDR2 (germline): SGHAT, FQNNGV. The trim removed 0 bases at V and 8 bases at J, leaving 15 bases unmatched. The CDR3 is CASSLDSGLAGGLFGTQYF. The DNA for the CDR3 is TGTGCCAGCAGCTTAGATTCGGGCCTAGCGGGGGGGCTGTTTGGTACGCAGTATTTT.

The chain combines TRBV4-2 with TRBJ2-2, with a possible D match to TRBD2 (6 bases). Trimming left V 2 bases short and J 3 bases short, with 10 bases between. Germline CDR1 is LGHNA and CDR2 is YNFKEQ. The CDR3 loop spans 15 amino acids. CDR3 protein: CASSQPRLDTGELFF. The CDR3 DNA reads as TGTGCCAGCAGCCAACCAAGACTAGACACCGGGGAGCTGTTTTTT.

The V call is TRBV30, the J call TRBJ1-3; D is unclear. The germline V gene has CDR1 GTSNPN and CDR2 SVGIG (reference sequence). The CDR3 has 14 amino acids. V lost 3 bases, J lost 0 bases, and 9 bases lay in between. CDR3 nucleotide sequence: TGTGCCTGGAGCCCGAATAGCTCTGGAAACACCATATATTTT. This gives the protein CAWSPNSSGNTIYF. The full variable domain, in which reference TRBV30 and TRBJ1-3 provide the parts outside the CDR3, is SQTIHQWPATLVQPVGSPLSLECTVEGTSNPNLYWYRQAAGRGLQLLFYSVGIGQISSEVPQNLSASRPQDRQFILSSKKLLLSDSGFYLCAWSPNSSGNTIYFGEGSWLTVV.

In this sample, this clone turned up once. The chain uses TRBV5-1 and TRBJ1-1; D remains unclear. The V end lost 0 bases, the J end lost 4 bases, and 16 bases lay between the germline ends. This CDR3 spans 16 amino acids. Germline V gives CDR1 SGHRS, CDR2 YFSETQ. CDR3 DNA: TGCGCCAGCAGCTTGGAAGAAGGGATGGTAAGCACTGAAGCTTTCTTT. It is translated as CASSLEEGMVSTEAFF. Using reference TRBV5-1 and TRBJ1-1 for the parts outside the CDR3, the full variable domain is KAGVTQTPRYLIKTRGQQVTLSCSPISGHRSVSWYQQTPGQGLQFLFEYFSETQRNKGNFPGRFSGRQFSNSRSEMNVSTLELGDSALYLCASSLEEGMVSTEAFFGQGTRLTVV.

The chain employs TRBV7-9 and TRBJ2-7; perhaps D is TRBD1 or TRBD2 (5 bases each). The germline CDR1 and CDR2 sequences are SEHNR and FQNEAQ (reference sequence). V shed 5 bases and J shed 2 bases, with 16 bases lying between them. CDR3 length equals 15 residues. The CDR3: CASSRDLGATYEQYF. The CDR3 DNA follows: TGTGCCAGCAGCAGGGACCTAGGGGCCACCTACGAGCAGTACTTC.

This rearrangement joins TRBV4-3 to TRBJ2-5; 14 nucleotides agree with TRBD2. J lost 1 base, V lost 9 bases, and 4 bases had no gene match. Looked up from germline, CDR1 is LGHNA and CDR2 is YSLEER. The CDR3 spans 15 residues. The CDR3 loop reads CARLGLAGGQETQYF. Here the CDR3 DNA reads TGCGCCAGACTTGGACTAGCGGGGGGCCAAGAGACCCAGTACTTC.

The chain is built from TRBV2 and TRBJ1-5; D gene unclear. The CDR3 has 13 amino acids. Germline CDR1 and CDR2: SNHLY and FYNNEI. V lost 5 bases to trimming and J lost 5 bases, with 10 bases between them. CDR3 residues: CASSPRVYQPQHF. The CDR3 bases are TGTGCCAGCAGTCCTAGGGTATATCAGCCCCAGCATTTT.

J is TRBJ2-7 and V is TRBV7-6; tentative D call: TRBD1 (6 bases). This CDR3 is 16 amino acids long. Germline V lookup: CDR1 SGHVS, CDR2 FNYEAQ. V was shortened by 1 base and J by 5 bases, with 18 bases between the two germline ends. CDR3 nucleotides: TGTGCCAGCAGCTTAGTTGAGGGGGTGGGAAGGGACGAGCAGTACTTC. This translates into CASSLVEGVGRDEQYF. Complete variable domain (other parts from reference TRBV7-6 and TRBJ2-7): GAGVSQSPRYKVTKRGQDVALRCDPISGHVSLYWYRQALGQGPEFLTYFNYEAQQDKSGLPNDRFSAERPEGSISTLTIQRTEQRDSAMYRCASSLVEGVGRDEQYFGPGTRLTVT.